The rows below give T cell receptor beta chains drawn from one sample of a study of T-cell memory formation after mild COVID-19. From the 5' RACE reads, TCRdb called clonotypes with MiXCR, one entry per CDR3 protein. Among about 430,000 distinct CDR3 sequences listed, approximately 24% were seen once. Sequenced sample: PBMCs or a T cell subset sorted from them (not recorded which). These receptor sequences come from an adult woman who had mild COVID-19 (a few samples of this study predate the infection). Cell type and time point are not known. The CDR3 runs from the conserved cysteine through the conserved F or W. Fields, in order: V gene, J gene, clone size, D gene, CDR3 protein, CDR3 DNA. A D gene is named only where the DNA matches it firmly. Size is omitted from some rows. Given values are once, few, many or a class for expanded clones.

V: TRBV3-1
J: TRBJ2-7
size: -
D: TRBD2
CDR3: CASSQEVAGGPYEQYF
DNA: TGTGCCAGCAGCCAAGAGGTAGCGGGAGGTCCCTACGAGCAGTACTTC

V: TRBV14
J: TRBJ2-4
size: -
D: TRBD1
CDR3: CASSQDSPWTGWDKNIQYF
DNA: TGTGCCAGCAGCCAAGATAGCCCTTGGACAGGGTGGGACAAAAACATTCAGTACTTC

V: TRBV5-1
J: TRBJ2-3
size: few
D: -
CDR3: CASSLGGPQGTQYF
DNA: TGCGCCAGCAGCTTGGGAGGGCCCCAGGGTACGCAGTATTTT

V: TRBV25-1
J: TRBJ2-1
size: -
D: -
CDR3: CASSDTSGHRNEQFF
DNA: TGTGCCAGCAGTGACACCTCGGGACACCGCAATGAGCAGTTCTTC

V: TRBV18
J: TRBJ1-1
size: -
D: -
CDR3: CASSPPMSGRNEAFF
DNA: TGTGCCAGCTCACCACCTATGTCGGGACGGAATGAAGCTTTCTTT

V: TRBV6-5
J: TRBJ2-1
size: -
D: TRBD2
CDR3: CASSSAGGPRNEQFF
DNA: TGTGCCAGCAGTTCGGCGGGAGGGCCCCGTAATGAGCAGTTCTTC

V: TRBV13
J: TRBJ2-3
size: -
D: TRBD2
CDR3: CASSLRGGPGTDTQYF
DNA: TGTGCCAGCAGCTTGCGGGGGGGGCCTGGCACAGATACGCAGTATTTT

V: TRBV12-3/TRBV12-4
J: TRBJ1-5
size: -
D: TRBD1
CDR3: CASSLRTGWDSNQPQHF
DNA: TGTGCCAGCAGTTTAAGGACAGGTTGGGATAGCAATCAGCCCCAGCATTTT

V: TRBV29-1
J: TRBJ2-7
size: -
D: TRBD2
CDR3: CSVGGGSLSYEQYF
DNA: TGCAGCGTTGGCGGGGGGTCCCTTTCCTACGAGCAGTACTTC

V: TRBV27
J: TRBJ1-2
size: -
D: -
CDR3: CASSTRGALPNYGYTF
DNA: TGTGCCAGCAGCACTCGAGGGGCACTACCTAACTATGGCTACACCTTC

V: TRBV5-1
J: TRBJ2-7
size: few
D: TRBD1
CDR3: CASSTGTGSHEQYF
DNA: TGCGCCAGCAGCACCGGGACAGGGAGTCACGAGCAGTACTTC

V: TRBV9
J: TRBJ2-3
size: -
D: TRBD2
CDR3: CASSVEASGGPDTQYF
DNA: TGTGCCAGCAGCGTAGAGGCTAGCGGGGGGCCAGATACGCAGTATTTT

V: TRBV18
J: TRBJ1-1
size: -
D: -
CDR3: CASSPPGLMNTEAFF
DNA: TGTGCCAGCTCACCACCGGGACTCATGAACACTGAAGCTTTCTTT

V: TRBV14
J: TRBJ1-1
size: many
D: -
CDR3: CASSYDRNTEAFF
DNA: TGTGCCAGCAGCTATGATAGAAACACTGAAGCTTTCTTT

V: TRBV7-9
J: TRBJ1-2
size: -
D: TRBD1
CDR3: CASSSTGTNYGYTF
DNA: TGTGCCAGCAGCTCGACAGGGACTAACTATGGCTACACCTTC

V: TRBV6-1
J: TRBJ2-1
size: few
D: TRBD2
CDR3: CASSEAIPGLASGTYNEQFF
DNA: TGTGCCAGCAGTGAAGCCATTCCTGGACTAGCGTCAGGGACCTACAATGAGCAGTTCTTC

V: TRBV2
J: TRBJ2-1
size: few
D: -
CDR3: CASSDHYNEQFF
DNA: TGTGCCAGCAGTGATCACTACAATGAGCAGTTCTTC

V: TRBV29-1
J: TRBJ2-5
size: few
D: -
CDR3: CSVGESPGETQYF
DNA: TGCAGCGTTGGGGAGAGTCCCGGAGAGACCCAGTACTTC

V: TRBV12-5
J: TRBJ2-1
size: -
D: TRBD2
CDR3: CASGPGLAGASEQFF
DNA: TGTGCTAGTGGTCCTGGACTAGCGGGAGCCAGTGAGCAGTTCTTC

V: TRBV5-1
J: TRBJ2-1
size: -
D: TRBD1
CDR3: CASSLDGVTGGLYNEQFF
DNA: TGCGCCAGCAGCCTGGACGGGGTGACAGGGGGCCTTTACAATGAGCAGTTCTTC

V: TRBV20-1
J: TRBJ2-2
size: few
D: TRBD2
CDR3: CSARAGGNTGELFF
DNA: TGCAGTGCTAGGGCGGGAGGAAACACCGGGGAGCTGTTTTTT

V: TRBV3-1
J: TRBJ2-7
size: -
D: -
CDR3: CASSQGGPSGGEQYF
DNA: TGTGCCAGCAGCCAAGGCGGACCAAGTGGTGGCGAGCAGTACTTC

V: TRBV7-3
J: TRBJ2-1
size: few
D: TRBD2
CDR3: CASSPRLALMHEQFF
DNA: TGTGCCAGCAGCCCCAGACTAGCCCTTATGCACGAGCAGTTCTTC

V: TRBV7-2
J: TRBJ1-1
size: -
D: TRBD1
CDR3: CASSHGTGDTEAFF
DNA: TGTGCCAGCAGCCATGGGACAGGGGACACTGAAGCTTTCTTT

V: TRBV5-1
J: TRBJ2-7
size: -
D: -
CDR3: CASSIQGYNEQYF
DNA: TGCGCCAGCAGCATCCAGGGGTATAACGAGCAGTACTTC

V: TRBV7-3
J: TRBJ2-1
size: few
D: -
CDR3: CASSLRLGAVNEQFF
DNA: TGTGCCAGCAGCTTGCGGCTAGGGGCAGTGAATGAGCAGTTCTTC

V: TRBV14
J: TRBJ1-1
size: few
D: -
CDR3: CASSQDLKGRGGSAFF
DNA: TGTGCCAGCAGCCAAGATTTGAAGGGCAGGGGAGGTAGTGCTTTCTTT

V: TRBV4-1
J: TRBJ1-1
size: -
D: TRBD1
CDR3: CASSQVGTANTEAFF
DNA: TGCGCCAGCAGCCAAGTCGGGACAGCGAACACTGAAGCTTTCTTT

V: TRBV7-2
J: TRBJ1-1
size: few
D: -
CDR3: CASSSSTGTETEAFF
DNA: TGTGCCAGCAGCTCTTCGACTGGGACGGAAACTGAAGCTTTCTTT

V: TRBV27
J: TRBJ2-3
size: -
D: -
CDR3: CASSDRDSRDTQYF
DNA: TGTGCCAGCAGCGACCGTGACAGTCGGGATACGCAGTATTTT

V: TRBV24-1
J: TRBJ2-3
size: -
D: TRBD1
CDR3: CATSASRGRGLASTDTQYF
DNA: TGTGCCACCAGTGCATCGCGCGGCAGGGGGCTGGCATCCACAGATACGCAGTATTTT

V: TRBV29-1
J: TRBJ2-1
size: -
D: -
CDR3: CSVDMARLSYNEQFF
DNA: TGCAGCGTTGATATGGCGAGACTCTCCTACAATGAGCAGTTCTTC

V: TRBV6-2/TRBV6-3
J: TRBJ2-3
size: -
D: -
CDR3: CATSGLPLGTDTQYF
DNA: TGTGCCACTTCGGGACTTCCTCTCGGTACAGATACGCAGTATTTT

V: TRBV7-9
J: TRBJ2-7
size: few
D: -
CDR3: CASSLEDSQYEQYF
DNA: TGTGCCAGCAGCTTAGAAGACAGCCAATACGAGCAGTACTTC

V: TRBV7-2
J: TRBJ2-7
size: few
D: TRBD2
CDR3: CASSLAPGLAGFQYF
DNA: TGTGCCAGCAGCTTAGCCCCGGGACTAGCGGGCTTCCAGTACTTC

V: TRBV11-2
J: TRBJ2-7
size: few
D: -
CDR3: CASSFISEQYF
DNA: TGTGCCAGCAGCTTTATTTCCGAGCAGTACTTC

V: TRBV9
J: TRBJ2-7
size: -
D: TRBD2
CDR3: CASSETSGAYYEQYF
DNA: TGTGCCAGCAGCGAGACTAGCGGGGCCTACTACGAGCAGTACTTC

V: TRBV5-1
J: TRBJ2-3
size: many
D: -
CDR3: CASSPHDIPRDTQYF
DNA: TGCGCCAGCAGCCCCCACGATATCCCCAGAGATACGCAGTATTTT

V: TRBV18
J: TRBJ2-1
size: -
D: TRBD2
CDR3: CASSQGTSGRRLGNEQFF
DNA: TGTGCCAGCTCACAAGGGACTAGCGGGAGACGTCTGGGAAATGAGCAGTTCTTC

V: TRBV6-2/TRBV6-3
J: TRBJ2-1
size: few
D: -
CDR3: CASSYLRARGRNEQFF
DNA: TGTGCCAGCAGTTACTTGAGGGCTCGAGGGCGCAATGAGCAGTTCTTC

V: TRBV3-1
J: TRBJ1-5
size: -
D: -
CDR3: CASSRGRGQPQHF
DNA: TGTGCCAGCAGCCGGGGCAGGGGTCAGCCCCAGCATTTT

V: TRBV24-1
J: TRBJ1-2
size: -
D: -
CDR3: CATSGQSWNYGYTF
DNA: TGTGCCACCAGTGGACAGTCTTGGAACTATGGCTACACCTTC

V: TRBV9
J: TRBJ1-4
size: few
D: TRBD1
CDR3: CASSPLPGTEINEKLFF
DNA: TGTGCCAGCAGCCCCCTCCCCGGGACAGAGATTAATGAAAAACTGTTTTTT

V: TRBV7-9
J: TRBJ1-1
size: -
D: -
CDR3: CASSLGHLGKAFF
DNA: TGTGCCAGCAGCTTGGGACACTTGGGCAAAGCTTTCTTT

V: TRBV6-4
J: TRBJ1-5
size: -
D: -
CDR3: CASSERENQPQHF
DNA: TGTGCCAGCAGTGAACGGGAGAATCAGCCCCAGCATTTT

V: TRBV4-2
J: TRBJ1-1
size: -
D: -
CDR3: CASSQIDMNTEAFF
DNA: TGTGCCAGCAGCCAGATAGACATGAACACTGAAGCTTTCTTT

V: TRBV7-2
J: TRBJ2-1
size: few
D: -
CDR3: CASSSTGYSEQFF
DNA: TGTGCCAGCAGCTCTACAGGGTACAGCGAGCAGTTCTTC

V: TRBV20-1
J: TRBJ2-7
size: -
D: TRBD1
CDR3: CSARDRDPSLSYEQYF
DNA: TGCAGTGCGAGGGACAGGGACCCCTCTTTGAGCTACGAGCAGTACTTC

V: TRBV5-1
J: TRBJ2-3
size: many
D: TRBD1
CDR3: CASSLGTGDTDTQYF
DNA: TGCGCCAGCAGCTTGGGGACAGGGGACACAGATACGCAGTATTTT

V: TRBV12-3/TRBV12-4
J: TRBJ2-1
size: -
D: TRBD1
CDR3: CASRTGSFYNEQFF
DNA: TGTGCCAGCAGGACAGGGTCCTTCTACAATGAGCAGTTCTTC